This T cell receptor beta chain stems from a study of response to subunit inactivated influenza vaccine. General observations from the study: It was suggested by the authors that few new T cells are recruited by each seasonal influenza vaccination.

This clonotype was seen ten or more times. Its target is unknown. TCRdb re-analysed the RT-PCR reads in MiXCR, keeping a single row per CDR3 protein. In the table there are about 650,000 distinct CDR3 sequences, 14% of which are singletons. Per germline, CDR1 DFQATT and CDR2 SNEGSKA (reference sequence). CDR3 size: 14 residues. The V gene lost 5 bases and the J gene lost 5 bases, with 15 bases spanning the gap. The rearrangement joins TRBV20-1 to TRBJ1-4, with D tentatively TRBD1 (5 bases). The sequence derives from a middle-aged man who received an inactivated influenza vaccine. The sequences come from PBMCs from blood, collected 14 to 15 days before vaccination. This CDR3 is CSAPKRGLNEKLFF. The CDR3 region has the DNA TGCAGTGCTCCCAAGAGGGGACTAAATGAAAAACTGTTTTTT.